The T cell receptor (beta chain) described here comes from a study of T cells in localized non-small cell lung cancer. Whole-study findings and limits: A single tumor region was sequenced, leaving heterogeneity possible.

Worth noting for this clone: No antigen is known for it.

Trimming took off 3 bases at V and 6 bases at J, with 15 bases between the two ends. The CDR3 consists of 14 residues. Germline V gene sequence: CDR1 LNHDA, CDR2 SQIVND (reference sequence). Profiling relied on immunoSEQ multiplex PCR, and the TCRdb table lists in-frame clones only, not all of them. The repertoire holds around 1,300 clones, 30% to 40% seen once, with roughly 8% in the top ten. The sample consisted of lung tumor tissue, taken before any cancer treatment. This sequence was found in a male donor older than 55 with stage III lung adenocarcinoma. V is TRBV19 and J is TRBJ2-7, with D possibly TRBD1 on 7 matching bases. CDR3 loop: CASSMMEGAGEQYF. The CDR3 region has the DNA TGTGCCAGTAGTATGATGGAGGGGGCTGGCGAGCAGTACTTC.